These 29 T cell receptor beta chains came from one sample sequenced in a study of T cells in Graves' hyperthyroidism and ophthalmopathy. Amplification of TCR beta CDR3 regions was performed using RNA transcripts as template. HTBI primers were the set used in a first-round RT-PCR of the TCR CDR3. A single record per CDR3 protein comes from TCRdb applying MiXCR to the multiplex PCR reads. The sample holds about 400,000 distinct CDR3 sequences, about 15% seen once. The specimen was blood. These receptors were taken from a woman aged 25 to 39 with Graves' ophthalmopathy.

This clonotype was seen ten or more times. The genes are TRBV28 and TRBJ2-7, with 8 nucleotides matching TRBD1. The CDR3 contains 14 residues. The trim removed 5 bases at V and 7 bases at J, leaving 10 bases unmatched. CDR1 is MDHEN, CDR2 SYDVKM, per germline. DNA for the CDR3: TGTGCCAGCAGTGCCTACAGGGGGAGTCGGGAGCAGTACTTC. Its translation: CASSAYRGSREQYF.

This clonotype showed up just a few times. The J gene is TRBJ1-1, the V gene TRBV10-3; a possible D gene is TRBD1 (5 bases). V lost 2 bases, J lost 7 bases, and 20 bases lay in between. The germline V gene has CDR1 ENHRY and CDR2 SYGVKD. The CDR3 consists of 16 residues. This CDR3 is CAISERDMGGNFEAFF. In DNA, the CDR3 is TGTGCCATCAGTGAGCGGGATATGGGGGGGAACTTTGAAGCTTTCTTT.

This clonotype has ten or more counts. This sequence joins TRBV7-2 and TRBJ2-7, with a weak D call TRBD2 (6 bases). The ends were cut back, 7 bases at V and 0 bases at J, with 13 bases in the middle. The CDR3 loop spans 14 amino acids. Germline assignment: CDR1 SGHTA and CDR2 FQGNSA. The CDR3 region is CASTLKTSSYEQYF. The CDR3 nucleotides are TGTGCCAGCACCCTAAAGACTAGCTCCTACGAGCAGTACTTC.

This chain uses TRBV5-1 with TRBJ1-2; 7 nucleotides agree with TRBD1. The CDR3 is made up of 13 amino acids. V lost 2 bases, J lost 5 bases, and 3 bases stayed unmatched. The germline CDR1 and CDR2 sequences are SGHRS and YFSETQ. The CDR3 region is CASSFDRAYGYTF. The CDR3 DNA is TGCGCCAGCAGCTTTGACAGGGCATATGGCTACACCTTC.

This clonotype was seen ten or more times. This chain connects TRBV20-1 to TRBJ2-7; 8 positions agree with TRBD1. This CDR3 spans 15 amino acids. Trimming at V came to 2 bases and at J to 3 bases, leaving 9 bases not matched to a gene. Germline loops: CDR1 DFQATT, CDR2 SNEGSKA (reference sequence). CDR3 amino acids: CSARWRDRSFYEQYF. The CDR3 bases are TGCAGTGCTAGATGGAGGGACAGGAGCTTCTACGAGCAGTACTTC.

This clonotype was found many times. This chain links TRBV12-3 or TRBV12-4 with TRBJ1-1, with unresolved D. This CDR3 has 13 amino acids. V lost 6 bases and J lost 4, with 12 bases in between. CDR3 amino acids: CASSRSVRTEAFF. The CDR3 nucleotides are TGTGCCAGCAGCAGAAGCGTACGCACTGAAGCTTTCTTT.

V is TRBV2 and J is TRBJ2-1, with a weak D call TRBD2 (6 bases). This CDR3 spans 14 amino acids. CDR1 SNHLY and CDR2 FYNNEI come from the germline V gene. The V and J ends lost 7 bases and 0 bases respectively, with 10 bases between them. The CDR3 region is CASKTDYSYNEQFF. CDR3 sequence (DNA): TGTGCCAGCAAGACGGACTACTCCTACAATGAGCAGTTCTTC.

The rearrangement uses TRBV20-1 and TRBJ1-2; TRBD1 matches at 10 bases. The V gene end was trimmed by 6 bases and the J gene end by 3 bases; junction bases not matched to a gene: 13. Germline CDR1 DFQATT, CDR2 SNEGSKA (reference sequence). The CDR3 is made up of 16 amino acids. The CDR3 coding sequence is TGCAGTGCCGAAAACGGCCCCGGGACAGGGGACTATGGCTACACCTTC. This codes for CSAENGPGTGDYGYTF.

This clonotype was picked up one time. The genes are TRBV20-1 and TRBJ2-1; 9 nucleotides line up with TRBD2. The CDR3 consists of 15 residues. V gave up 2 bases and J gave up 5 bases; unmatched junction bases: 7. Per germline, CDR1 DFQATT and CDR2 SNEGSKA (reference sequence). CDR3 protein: CSARLSGRLNNEQFF. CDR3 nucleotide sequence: TGCAGTGCTAGACTTAGCGGGAGATTGAACAATGAGCAGTTCTTC.

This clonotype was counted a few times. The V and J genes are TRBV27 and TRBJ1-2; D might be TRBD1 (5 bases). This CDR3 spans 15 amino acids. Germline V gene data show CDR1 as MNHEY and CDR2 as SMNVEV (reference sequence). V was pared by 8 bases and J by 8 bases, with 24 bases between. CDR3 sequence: CASGYSPSGASGYTF. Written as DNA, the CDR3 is TGTGCCAGCGGTTATTCTCCTTCCGGGGCGTCGGGCTACACCTTC.

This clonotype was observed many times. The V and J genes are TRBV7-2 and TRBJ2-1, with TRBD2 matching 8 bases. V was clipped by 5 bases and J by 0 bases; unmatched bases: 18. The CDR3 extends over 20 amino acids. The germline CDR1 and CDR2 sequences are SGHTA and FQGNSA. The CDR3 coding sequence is TGTGCCAGCAGCCAGTTCTCGTTTAGCGGGGCGTTAAGCTCCTACAATGAGCAGTTCTTC. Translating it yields CASSQFSFSGALSSYNEQFF.

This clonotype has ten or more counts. The CDR3, as DNA: TGTGCCAGCAGCTTGAGGGGAGGGGCGCGTGTAGAGACCCAGTACTTC. This sequence encodes CASSLRGGARVETQYF. The chain joins TRBV5-8 to TRBJ2-5, with TRBD2 matching 7 bases. Trimming removed 1 base from V and 4 bases from J; junction bases left unmatched: 10. In germline, CDR1 is SGHTS, CDR2 YDEGEE. The CDR3 contains 16 residues.

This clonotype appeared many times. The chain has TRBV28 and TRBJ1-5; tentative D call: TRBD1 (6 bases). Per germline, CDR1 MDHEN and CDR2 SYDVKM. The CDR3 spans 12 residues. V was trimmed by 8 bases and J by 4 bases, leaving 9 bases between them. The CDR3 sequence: CASWTANQPQHF. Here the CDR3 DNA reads TGTGCCAGCTGGACAGCTAATCAGCCCCAGCATTTT.

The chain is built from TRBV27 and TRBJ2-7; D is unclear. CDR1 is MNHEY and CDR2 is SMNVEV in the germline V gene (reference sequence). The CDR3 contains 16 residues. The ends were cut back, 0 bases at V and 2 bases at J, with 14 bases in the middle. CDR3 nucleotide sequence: TGTGCCAGCAGTTTATCCCCCATCCCATTGACCTACGAGCAGTACTTC. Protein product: CASSLSPIPLTYEQYF.

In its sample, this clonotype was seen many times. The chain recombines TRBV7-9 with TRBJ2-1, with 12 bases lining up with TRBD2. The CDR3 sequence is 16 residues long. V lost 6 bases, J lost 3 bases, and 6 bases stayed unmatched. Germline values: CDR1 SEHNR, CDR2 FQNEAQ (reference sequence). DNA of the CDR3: TGTGCCAGCAGGGGAACGGGACTAGCGGGCTACAATGAGCAGTTCTTC. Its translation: CASRGTGLAGYNEQFF.

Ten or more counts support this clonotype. The CDR3 loop reads CASSLAGTEKLFF. The CDR3, as DNA: TGTGCCAGCAGTTTAGCAGGGACCGAAAAACTGTTTTTT. The chain recombines TRBV12-3 or TRBV12-4 with TRBJ1-4, with D possibly matching TRBD1 (5 bases). CDR3 length: 13 residues. V lost 0 bases, J lost 8 bases, and 7 bases lay in between.

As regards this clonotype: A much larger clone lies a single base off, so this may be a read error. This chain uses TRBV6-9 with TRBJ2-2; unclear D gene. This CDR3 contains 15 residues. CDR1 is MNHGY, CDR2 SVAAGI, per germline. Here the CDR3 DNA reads TGTGCCAGCAGTTACTGGCTACCGAACACCGTGGAGCTGTTTTTT. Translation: CASSYWLPNTVELFF.

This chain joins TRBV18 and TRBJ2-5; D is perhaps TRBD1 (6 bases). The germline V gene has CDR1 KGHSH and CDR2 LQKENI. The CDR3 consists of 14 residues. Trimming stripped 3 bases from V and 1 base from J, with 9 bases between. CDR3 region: CASSPQQGQETQYF. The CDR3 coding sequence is TGTGCCAGCTCACCGCAACAGGGCCAAGAGACCCAGTACTTC.

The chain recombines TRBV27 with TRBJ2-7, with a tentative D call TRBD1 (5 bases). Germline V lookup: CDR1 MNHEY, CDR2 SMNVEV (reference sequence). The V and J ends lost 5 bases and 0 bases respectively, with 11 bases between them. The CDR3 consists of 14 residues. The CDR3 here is CASSRRQSSYEQYF. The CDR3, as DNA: TGTGCCAGCAGTAGAAGACAGAGCTCCTACGAGCAGTACTTC.

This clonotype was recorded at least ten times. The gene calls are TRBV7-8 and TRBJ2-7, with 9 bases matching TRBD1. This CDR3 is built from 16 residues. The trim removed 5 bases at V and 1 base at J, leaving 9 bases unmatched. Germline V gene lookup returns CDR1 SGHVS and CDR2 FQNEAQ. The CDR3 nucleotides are TGTGCCAGCAGCCCGACACGGGACAGGGCTTCCTACGAGCAGTACTTC. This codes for CASSPTRDRASYEQYF.

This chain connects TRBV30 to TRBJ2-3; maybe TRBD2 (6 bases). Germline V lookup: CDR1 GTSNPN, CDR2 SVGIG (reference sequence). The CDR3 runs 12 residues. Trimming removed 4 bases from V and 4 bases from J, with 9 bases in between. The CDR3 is CAWNGGSDTQYF. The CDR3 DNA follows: TGTGCCTGGAATGGGGGGTCAGATACGCAGTATTTT.

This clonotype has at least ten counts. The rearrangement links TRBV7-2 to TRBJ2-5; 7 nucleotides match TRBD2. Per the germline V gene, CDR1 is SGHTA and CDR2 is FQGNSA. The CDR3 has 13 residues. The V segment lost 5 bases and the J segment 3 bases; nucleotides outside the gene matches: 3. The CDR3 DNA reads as TGTGCCAGCAGCCGGACTAGGGAAGAGACCCAGTACTTC. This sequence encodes CASSRTREETQYF. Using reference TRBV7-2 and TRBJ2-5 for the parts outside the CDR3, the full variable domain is GAGVSQSPSNKVTEKGKDVELRCDPISGHTALYWYRQSLGQGLEFLIYFQGNSAPDKSGLPSDRFSAERTGGSVSTLTIQRTQQEDSAVYLCASSRTREETQYFGPGTRLLVL.

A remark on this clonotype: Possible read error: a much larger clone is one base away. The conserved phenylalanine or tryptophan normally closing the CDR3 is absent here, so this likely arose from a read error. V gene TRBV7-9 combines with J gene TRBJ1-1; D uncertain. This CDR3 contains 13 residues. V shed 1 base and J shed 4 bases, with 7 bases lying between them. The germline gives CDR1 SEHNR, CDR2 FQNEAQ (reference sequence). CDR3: CASSLGEGTEAFL. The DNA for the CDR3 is TGTGCCAGCAGCTTAGGAGAAGGCACTGAAGCTTTCCTT.

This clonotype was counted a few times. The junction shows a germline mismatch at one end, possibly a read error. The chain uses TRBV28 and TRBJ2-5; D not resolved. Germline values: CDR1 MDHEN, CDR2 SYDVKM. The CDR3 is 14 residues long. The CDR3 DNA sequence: TGTGCCAGCAGTTTACCAGGCTTCCAAGGGACCCAGTACTTC. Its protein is CASSLPGFQGTQYF.

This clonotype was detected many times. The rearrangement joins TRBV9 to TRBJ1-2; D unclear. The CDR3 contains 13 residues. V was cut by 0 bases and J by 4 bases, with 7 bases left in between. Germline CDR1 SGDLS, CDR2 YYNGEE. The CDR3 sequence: CASSVGGFYGYTF. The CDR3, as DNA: TGTGCCAGCAGCGTAGGAGGGTTCTATGGCTACACCTTC.

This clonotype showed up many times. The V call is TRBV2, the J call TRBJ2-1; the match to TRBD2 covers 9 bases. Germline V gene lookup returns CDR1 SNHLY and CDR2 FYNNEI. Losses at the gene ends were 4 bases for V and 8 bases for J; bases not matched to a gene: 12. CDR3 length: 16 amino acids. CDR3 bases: TGTGCCAGCAGTGGGCGGGGGGGCCTTGGTTCCCATGAGCAGTTCTTC. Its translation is CASSGRGGLGSHEQFF.

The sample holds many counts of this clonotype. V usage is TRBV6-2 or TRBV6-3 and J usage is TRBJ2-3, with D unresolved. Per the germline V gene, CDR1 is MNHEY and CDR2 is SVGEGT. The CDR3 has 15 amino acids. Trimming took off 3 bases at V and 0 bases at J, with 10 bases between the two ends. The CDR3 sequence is CASSYSDGSTDTQYF. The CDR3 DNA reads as TGTGCCAGCAGTTATAGTGACGGTAGCACAGATACGCAGTATTTT.

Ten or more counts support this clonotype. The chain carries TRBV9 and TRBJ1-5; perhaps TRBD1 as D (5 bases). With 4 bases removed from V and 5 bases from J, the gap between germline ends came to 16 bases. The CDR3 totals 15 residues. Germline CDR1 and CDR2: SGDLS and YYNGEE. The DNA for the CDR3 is TGTGCCAGCAGCCCAGGAGGGAGGGGCGATCAGCCCCAGCATTTT. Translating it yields CASSPGGRGDQPQHF.

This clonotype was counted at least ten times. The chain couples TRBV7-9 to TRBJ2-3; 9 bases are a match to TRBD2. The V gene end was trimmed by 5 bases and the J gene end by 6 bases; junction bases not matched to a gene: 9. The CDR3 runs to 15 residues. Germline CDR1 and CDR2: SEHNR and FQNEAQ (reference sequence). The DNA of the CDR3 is TGTGCCAGCAGCCGGGCGGGGGGGGACACGGATACGCAGTATTTT. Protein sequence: CASSRAGGDTDTQYF.